The source of this T cell receptor beta chain is a study of identical twins (TCRdb year 2016). At the level of the whole study: The study deep-sequenced TCR alpha and beta repertoires from monozygotic twins, unrelated adults of various ages and cord blood to test whether fetal clonotypes persist. To rule out contamination, the twin experiments were replicated at different times with different library preparation protocols. The paper as a whole reports these results and caveats: Zero-insertion analyses could be partly confounded by invariant T cells such as MAIT and iNKT, though diverse VJ usage argued against such confounding for most clonotypes. In monozygotic twins, out-of-frame TCR alpha sharing was systematically underestimated by recombination models, although the models agreed with sharing between unrelated individuals. A weaker excess of twin sharing was found in beta out-of-frame sequences because the signal-to-noise ratio was lowered by fewer shared sequences. Conclusions relied on cross-sectional statistical analysis, since the same donors could not be followed over many years. Compared with coincidental sharing between unrelated individuals, out-of-frame TCR alpha sequences shared between twins showed an excess of sequences with low generation probability. Fewer insertions were carried by abundant cord blood beta clonotypes; a weaker similar trend was observed in young adult naive repertoires, while no such trend was observed in memory repertoires.

The CDR3 goes from the cysteine to the phenylalanine over 17 residues. Only the CDR3 region is kept as DNA, spanning 51 bases read in frame from base 1. CDR1 and CDR2 (LGHDT, YNNKEL) derive from the germline V gene (reference sequence). V is cut back by 0 bases and J by 11 bases, with 11 bases in the junction unmatched. Receptor amplification or capture employed 5' RACE. TCRdb lists the instrument as Illumina HiSeq 2000. A universal primer binding site was introduced by template switching, and a unique molecular identifier was present in the final cDNA, enabling accurate counting of TCR cDNA molecules. Specific primers in the conserved constant-segment region were used to synthesize first-strand cDNA for TCR alpha and beta chains. To control for contamination, every cDNA library carried two barcodes: a SMART-Mk sample barcode plus Illumina barcodes. TruSeq adapter sequences and Illumina sample barcodes were added in two successive PCR steps. The Illumina HiSeq platform was used with custom primers to sequence TCR alpha and beta cDNA libraries. On the study's bioinformatics: MiGEC processed the raw reads to extract unique molecular identifiers, while MiXCR was used to determine the CDR3 positions. For each individual, recombination models were inferred using an EM algorithm with the repgenHMM and IGoR tools. The analysis of shared clonotypes was done with the tcR package in R, with sharing normalized by the product of cloneset sizes. To study raw recombination without the effects of thymic and clonal selection, out-of-frame nonproductive sequences were analyzed. TCRdb reanalyzed the raw reads on its own, using fastp at Q25 for trimming and MiXCR for clone calling, and kept in-frame beta chains. Each entry merges the rows of one CDR3 protein and shows their most common DNA and genes. In this record, the V and J calls reflect TCRdb's handling and not the investigators' own analysis. Here the sample has some 1,600,000 distinct CDR3 sequences; 25% to 35% occur a single time. The ten largest clonotypes hold under 0.35% of the sample.

This clonotype was found a few times. Its recognized antigen is unknown. Base qualities are not recorded, but no much larger clone differs from it by a single base. Every donor in the study was a healthy Caucasian. Sample: cord blood. Recombination joined TRBV3-1 with TRBJ2-5; 14 nucleotides in the junction match TRBD2. This clonotype originated in a newborn girl in good health. The nucleotides read TGTGCCAGCAGCCAAGATCTGACTAGCGGGAGGGTAATTGAGCAGTACTTC. The encoded protein is CASSQDLTSGRVIEQYF.